A single sample is the source of the 22 T cell receptor beta chains below, sequenced in a study of blood T cell repertoires in COVID-19. Sequencing used immunoSEQ multiplex PCR; TCRdb keeps in-frame clones, though not all of them. The sample includes tens of thousands of clones, 85% to 90% seen only once; the top ten take approximately 2.9%. The sequencing sample was made of peripheral blood. The receptors stem from a man aged 50 or older with active COVID-19.

V gene TRBV5-5 combines with J gene TRBJ1-5; TRBD1 matches 7 bases. The V gene's germline CDR1 is SGHKS and CDR2 YYEKEE (reference sequence). CDR3 length: 20 residues. J was trimmed by 3 bases and V by 6 bases; bases with no gene match: 24. CDR3 sequence: CASNIPGQSPRRYYNQPQHF. The CDR3 region has the DNA TGTGCCAGCAATATCCCGGGACAGAGCCCCCGGAGGTATTACAATCAGCCCCAGCATTTT.

The V call is TRBV19, the J call TRBJ1-5, with D perhaps TRBD1 (5 bases). V lost 6 bases and J lost 7, with 10 bases in between. Germline V gene lookup returns CDR1 LNHDA and CDR2 SQIVND (reference sequence). The CDR3 covers 12 residues. The CDR3 DNA sequence: TGTGCCAGTAGACCCAAGGGGCAGCCCCAGCATTTT. It translates to CASRPKGQPQHF.

For this clone: The same CDR3 can be traced to other DNA sequences in this sample. The chain joins TRBV12-5 to TRBJ1-1; D call uncertain. Germline V gene sequence: CDR1 LGHNT, CDR2 FRNRAP. V lost 2 bases to trimming and J lost 5 bases, with 6 bases between them. CDR3 size: 12 residues. The CDR3 region is CASGLPDTEAFF. CDR3 bases: TGTGCTAGTGGTTTGCCAGATACTGAAGCTTTCTTT.

The chain couples TRBV3-1 (or the pseudogene TRBV3-2) to TRBJ2-2, with 9 bases identical to TRBD2. In germline, CDR1 is LGHDT, CDR2 YNNKEL (reference sequence). The length of the CDR3 is 15 residues. V lost 4 bases to trimming and J lost 2 bases; unmatched junction nucleotides: 2. CDR3 DNA: TGTGCCAGCAGCCCTAGCGGGGATAACACCGGGGAGCTGTTTTTT. Translation: CASSPSGDNTGELFF.

The DNA for the CDR3 is TGTGCCACCAGTGAAAGACCGGGACTAGCGGGGGGGTCTAGCTCCTACAATGAGCAGTTCTTC. It specifies CATSERPGLAGGSSSYNEQFF. The rearrangement links TRBV24-1 to TRBJ2-1, with 16 bases that match TRBD2. The CDR3 is made up of 21 amino acids. V lost 4 bases and J lost 0; bases outside the gene matches: 11. Germline V gene lookup returns CDR1 KGHDR and CDR2 SFDVKD.

This chain connects TRBV29-1 to TRBJ2-1; the D is unclear. The germline V gene encodes CDR1 SQVTM and CDR2 ANQGSEA. The germline V and J ends were trimmed by 6 bases and 7 bases, with 10 bases remaining between them. The CDR3 runs to 11 residues. CDR3 nucleotides: TGCAGCGTGAGGCCCCGGAATGAGCAGTTCTTC. Translated, it gives CSVRPRNEQFF.

The chain recombines TRBV3-1 (or the pseudogene TRBV3-2) with TRBJ2-5, with D perhaps matching TRBD2 (6 bases). The CDR3 consists of 12 residues. Germline values: CDR1 LGHDT, CDR2 YNNKEL (reference sequence). V was pared by 1 base and J by 9 bases, with 9 bases between. DNA for the CDR3: TGTGCCAGCAGCCAAGCGGAGGGAGCCCAGTACTTC. This codes for CASSQAEGAQYF.

The chain has TRBV5-6 and TRBJ2-5, with TRBD1 matching 9 bases. J was trimmed by 5 bases and V by 4 bases; bases with no gene match: 6. There are 14 residues in the CDR3. From germline, CDR1 is SGHDT and CDR2 YYEEEE. CDR3 DNA: TGTGCCAGCAGCCCTACAGGGGGCGAGGAGACCCAGTACTTC. Its protein is CASSPTGGEETQYF.

The chain joins TRBV5-1 to TRBJ2-7; tentative D call: TRBD1 (6 bases). The germline CDR1 and CDR2 sequences are SGHRS and YFSETQ. The CDR3 sequence is 14 residues long. Deletions cut 4 bases from V and 2 bases from J, with 13 bases between. The CDR3 sequence is CASSPTTGTYEQYF. For the CDR3, the DNA is TGCGCCAGCAGCCCAACGACAGGTACCTACGAGCAGTACTTC.

This clone was counted once. This chain links TRBV15 with TRBJ2-7; 12 nucleotides match TRBD2. CDR1 LNHNV and CDR2 YYDKDF come from the germline V gene (reference sequence). The CDR3 length is 16 residues. J gave up 8 bases and V 3 bases, and 11 bases lay outside the gene matches. CDR3 sequence: CATSRMFSSGGEQQYF. The CDR3 coding sequence is TGTGCCACCAGCAGGATGTTCTCTAGCGGGGGGGAACAGCAGTACTTC.

The rearrangement uses TRBV7-2 and TRBJ1-5; tentative D call: TRBD1 (6 bases). The CDR3 contains 16 residues. V lost 1 base, J lost 0 bases, and 10 bases lay in between. Germline assignment: CDR1 SGHTA and CDR2 FQGNSA. The DNA of the CDR3 is TGTGCCAGCAGCTTAGTTGGACAGCTTAGCAATCAGCCCCAGCATTTT. It specifies CASSLVGQLSNQPQHF.

The chain links TRBV30 to TRBJ1-5; 7 bases are shared with TRBD1. The CDR3 length is 15 residues. With 2 bases clipped from V and 3 bases from J, the junction kept 7 bases outside the gene matches. Germline assignment: CDR1 GTSNPN and CDR2 SVGIG (reference sequence). Here the CDR3 reads CAWSQSGQSNQPQHF. The CDR3 DNA sequence: TGTGCCTGGAGTCAGTCGGGACAGTCCAATCAGCCCCAGCATTTT.

V gene TRBV5-8 combines with J gene TRBJ1-3; tentative D call: TRBD1 (5 bases). Per germline, CDR1 SGHTS and CDR2 YDEGEE. V lost 0 bases and J lost 0, with 10 bases in between. This CDR3 is 16 amino acids long. The CDR3 region has the DNA TGTGCCAGCAGCTTGGAAGGGGCTGGCTCTGGAAACACCATATATTTT. It translates to CASSLEGAGSGNTIYF.

Here the CDR3 reads CSVRLVGRSQGVYGYTF. In DNA, the CDR3 is TGCAGCGTTAGGTTAGTCGGGCGCTCACAGGGAGTCTATGGCTACACCTTC. The chain combines TRBV29-1 with TRBJ1-2; a weak D match, TRBD1 (6 bases). CDR1 SQVTM and CDR2 ANQGSEA come from the germline V gene. This CDR3 comprises 17 residues. V shed 5 bases and J shed 4 bases, with 26 bases lying between them.

The chain recombines TRBV5-6 with TRBJ1-2; tentatively, D is TRBD1 (5 bases). With 1 base removed from V and 7 bases from J, the gap between germline ends came to 23 bases. Germline V gives CDR1 SGHDT, CDR2 YYEEEE. CDR3 length: 17 residues. CDR3 nucleotide sequence: TGTGCCAGCAGCTTGTGGGACTACTTCACTCTTGACCCTGGCTACACCTTC. Its protein product is CASSLWDYFTLDPGYTF.

This clone has a single count. One junction end disagrees with the germline gene, perhaps due to a read error. The CDR3 reads CASNRLGGGNQPQHF. The CDR3 nucleotides read TGTGCTAGCAACCGATTAGGGGGCGGCAATCAGCCCCAGCATTTT. The chain uses TRBV7-8 and TRBJ1-5, with 7 bases aligning to TRBD1. This CDR3 has 15 amino acids. Germline V lookup: CDR1 SGHVS, CDR2 FQNEAQ.

This rearrangement joins TRBV21-1 to TRBJ1-5; the table calls TRBD1, which could not be checked here. TRBV21-1 is noted as a pseudogene. CDR3 length: 19 amino acids. Here the CDR3 DNA reads TGTGCCAGCAGCAGGAGAACAGGGGGCGGATGTGGTGGCAATCAGCCCCAGCATTTT. Translated, it gives CASSRRTGGGCGGNQPQHF.

This sequence joins TRBV2 and TRBJ1-1; D unclear. Trimming cost V 4 bases and J 0 bases, with 6 bases left between them. The germline gives CDR1 SNHLY, CDR2 FYNNEI. The CDR3 is 13 amino acids. CDR3 DNA: TGTGCCAGCAGTGTAGAATTGAACACTGAAGCTTTCTTT. Translating it yields CASSVELNTEAFF.

V gene TRBV7-3 combines with J gene TRBJ2-5; D might be TRBD1 (6 bases). Germline V CDR1 and CDR2: SGHTA, FQGTGA. The CDR3 extends over 13 amino acids. Trimming pared 5 bases from V and 3 bases from J, leaving 10 bases between. The CDR3 spells CASSLNREETQYF. The CDR3 DNA reads as TGTGCCAGCAGCCTAAACAGGGAAGAGACCCAGTACTTC.

The chain combines TRBV11-3 with TRBJ1-1, with D tentatively TRBD1 (5 bases). Trimming removed 3 bases from V and 3 bases from J, with 11 bases in between. CDR3 length equals 14 residues. The germline V gene encodes CDR1 SGHNT and CDR2 YENEEA. The CDR3 DNA sequence: TGTGCCAGCAGCTTCCAGGGTCCCGACACTGAAGCTTTCTTT. This codes for CASSFQGPDTEAFF.

The rearrangement links TRBV2 to TRBJ1-1; 9 positions match TRBD1. The germline CDR1 and CDR2 sequences are SNHLY and FYNNEI. Trimming at V came to 6 bases and at J to 11 bases, leaving 4 bases not matched to a gene. The CDR3 consists of 11 residues. The DNA of the CDR3 is TGTGCCAGCAGGGTAGGACAGGGGGCTTTCTTT. This gives the protein CASRVGQGAFF.

This chain joins TRBV7-6 and TRBJ2-5; 7 nucleotides line up with TRBD2. Germline lookup yields CDR1 SGHVS and CDR2 FNYEAQ. V shed 4 bases and J 4 bases; nucleotides not matched to a gene: 9. The CDR3 runs 15 residues. The CDR3 region is CASSSGGGGGETQYF. The CDR3 bases are TGTGCCAGCAGCTCCGGTGGGGGGGGAGGAGAGACCCAGTACTTC.